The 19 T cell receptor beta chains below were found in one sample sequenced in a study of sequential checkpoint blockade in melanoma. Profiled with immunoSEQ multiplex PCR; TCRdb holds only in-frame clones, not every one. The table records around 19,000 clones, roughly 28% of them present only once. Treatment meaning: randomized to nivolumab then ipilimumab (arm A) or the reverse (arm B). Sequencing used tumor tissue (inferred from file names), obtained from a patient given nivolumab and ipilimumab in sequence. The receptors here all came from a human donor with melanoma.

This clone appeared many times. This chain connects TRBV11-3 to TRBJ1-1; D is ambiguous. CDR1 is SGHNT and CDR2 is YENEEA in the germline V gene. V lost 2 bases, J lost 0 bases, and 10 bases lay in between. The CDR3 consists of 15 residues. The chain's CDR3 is CASSLNLFMNTEAFF. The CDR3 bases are TGTGCCAGCAGCTTAAACTTATTCATGAACACTGAAGCTTTCTTT.

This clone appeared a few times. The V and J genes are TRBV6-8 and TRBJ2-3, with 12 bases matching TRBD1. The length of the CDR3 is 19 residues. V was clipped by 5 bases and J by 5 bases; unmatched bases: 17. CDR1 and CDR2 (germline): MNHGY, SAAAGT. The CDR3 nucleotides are TGTGCCAGCAGTGCCCCGGGACAGGGGGCGCCTATTAGTAGAGATACGCAGTATTTT. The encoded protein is CASSAPGQGAPISRDTQYF.

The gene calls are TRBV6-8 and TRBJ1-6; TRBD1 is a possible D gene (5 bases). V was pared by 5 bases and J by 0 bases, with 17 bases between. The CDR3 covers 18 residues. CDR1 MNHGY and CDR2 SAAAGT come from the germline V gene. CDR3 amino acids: CASSPNYRGSSYNSPLHF. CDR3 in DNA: TGTGCCAGCAGTCCAAATTACCGGGGGAGCTCCTATAATTCACCCCTCCACTTT.

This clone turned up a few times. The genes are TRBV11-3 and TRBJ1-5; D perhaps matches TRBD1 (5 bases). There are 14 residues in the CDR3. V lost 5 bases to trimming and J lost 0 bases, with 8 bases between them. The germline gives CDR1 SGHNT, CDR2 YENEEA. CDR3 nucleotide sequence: TGTGCCAGCAGCCGGGACGCTAGCAATCAGCCCCAGCATTTT. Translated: CASSRDASNQPQHF. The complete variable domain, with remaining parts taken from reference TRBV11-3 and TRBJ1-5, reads EAGVVQSPRYKIIEKKQPVAFWCNPISGHNTLYWYLQNLGQGPELLIRYENEEAVDDSQLPKDRFSAERLKGVDSTLKIQPAELGDSAVYLCASSRDASNQPQHFGDGTRLSIL.

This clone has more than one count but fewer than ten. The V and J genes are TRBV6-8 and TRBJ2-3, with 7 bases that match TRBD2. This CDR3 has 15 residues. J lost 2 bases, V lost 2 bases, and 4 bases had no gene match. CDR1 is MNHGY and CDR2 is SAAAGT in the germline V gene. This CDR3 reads CASSYGGVNTDTQYF. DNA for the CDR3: TGTGCCAGCAGTTACGGGGGGGTAAACACAGATACGCAGTATTTT.

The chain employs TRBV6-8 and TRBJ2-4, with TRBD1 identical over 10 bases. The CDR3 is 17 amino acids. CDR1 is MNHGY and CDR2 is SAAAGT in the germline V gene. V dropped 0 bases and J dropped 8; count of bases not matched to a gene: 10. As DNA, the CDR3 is TGTGCCAGCAGTTACTCAGGGACAGGGGATACGTTAGACATTCAGTACTTC. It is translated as CASSYSGTGDTLDIQYF.

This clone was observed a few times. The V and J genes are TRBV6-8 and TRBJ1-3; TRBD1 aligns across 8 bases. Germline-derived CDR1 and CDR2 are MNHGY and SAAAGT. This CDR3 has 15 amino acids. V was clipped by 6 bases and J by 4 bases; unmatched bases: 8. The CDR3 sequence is CASRSGTGSGNTIYF. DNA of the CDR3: TGTGCCAGCAGGTCCGGGACAGGCTCCGGAAACACCATATATTTT.

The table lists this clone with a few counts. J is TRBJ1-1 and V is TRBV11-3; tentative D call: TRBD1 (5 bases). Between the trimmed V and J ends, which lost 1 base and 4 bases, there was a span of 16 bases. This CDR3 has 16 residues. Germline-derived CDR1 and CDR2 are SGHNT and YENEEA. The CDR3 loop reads CASSLGIHGGITEAFF. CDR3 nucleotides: TGTGCCAGCAGCTTAGGCATTCATGGGGGTATCACTGAAGCTTTCTTT.

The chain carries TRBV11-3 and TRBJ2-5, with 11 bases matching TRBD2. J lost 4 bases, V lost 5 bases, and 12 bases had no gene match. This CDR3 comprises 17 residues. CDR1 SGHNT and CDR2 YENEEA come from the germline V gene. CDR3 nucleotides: TGTGCCAGCAGCCTCTCCGGGACTAGCGGATCGCGAGAGACCCAGTACTTC. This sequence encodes CASSLSGTSGSRETQYF.

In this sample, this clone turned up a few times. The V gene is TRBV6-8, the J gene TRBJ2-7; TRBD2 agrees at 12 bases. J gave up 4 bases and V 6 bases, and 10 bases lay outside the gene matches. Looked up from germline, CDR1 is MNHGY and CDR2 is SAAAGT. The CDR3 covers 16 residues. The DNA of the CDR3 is TGTGCCAGCAGCCAATGGACTAGCGGGGACTTGTACGAGCAGTACTTC. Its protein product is CASSQWTSGDLYEQYF.

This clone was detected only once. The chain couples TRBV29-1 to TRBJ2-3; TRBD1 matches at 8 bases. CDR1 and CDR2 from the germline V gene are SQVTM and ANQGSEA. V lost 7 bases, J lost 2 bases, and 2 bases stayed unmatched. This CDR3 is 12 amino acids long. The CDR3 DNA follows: TGCAGCGCACAGGGGGTCACAGATACGCAGTATTTT. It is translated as CSAQGVTDTQYF.

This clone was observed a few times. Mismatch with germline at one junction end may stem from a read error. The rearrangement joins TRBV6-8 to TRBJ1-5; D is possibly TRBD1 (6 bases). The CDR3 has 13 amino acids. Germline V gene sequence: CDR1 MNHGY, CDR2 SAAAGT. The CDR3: CAISGDKVTAQHF. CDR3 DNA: TGTGCCATCAGTGGGGACAAGGTAACGGCCCAGCATTTT.

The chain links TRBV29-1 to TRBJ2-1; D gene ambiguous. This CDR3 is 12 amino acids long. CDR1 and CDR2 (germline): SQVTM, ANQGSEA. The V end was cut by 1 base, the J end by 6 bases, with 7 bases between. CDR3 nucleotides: TGCAGCGTTGAAGCACGACCCAATGAGCAGTTCTTC. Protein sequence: CSVEARPNEQFF.

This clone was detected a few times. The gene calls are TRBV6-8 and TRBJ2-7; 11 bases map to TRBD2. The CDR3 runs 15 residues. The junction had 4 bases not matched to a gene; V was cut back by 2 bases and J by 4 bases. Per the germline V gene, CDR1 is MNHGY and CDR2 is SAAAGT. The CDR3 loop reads CASSYGASGRYEQYF. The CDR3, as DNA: TGTGCCAGCAGTTACGGGGCTAGCGGGAGGTACGAGCAGTACTTC.

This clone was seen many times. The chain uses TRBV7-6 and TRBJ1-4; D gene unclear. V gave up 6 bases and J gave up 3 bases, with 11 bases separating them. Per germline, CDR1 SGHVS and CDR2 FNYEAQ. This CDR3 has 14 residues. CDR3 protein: CASRLMGPNEKLFF. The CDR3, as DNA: TGTGCCAGCAGGCTTATGGGTCCTAATGAAAAACTGTTTTTT.

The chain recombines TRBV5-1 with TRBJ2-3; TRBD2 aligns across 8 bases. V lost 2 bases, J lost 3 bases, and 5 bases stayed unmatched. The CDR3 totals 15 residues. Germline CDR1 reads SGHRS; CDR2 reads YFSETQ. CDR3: CASSLAGERTDTQYF. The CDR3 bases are TGCGCCAGCAGCTTAGCGGGAGAGAGAACAGATACGCAGTATTTT. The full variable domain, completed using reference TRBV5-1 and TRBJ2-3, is KAGVTQTPRYLIKTRGQQVTLSCSPISGHRSVSWYQQTPGQGLQFLFEYFSETQRNKGNFPGRFSGRQFSNSRSEMNVSTLELGDSALYLCASSLAGERTDTQYFGPGTRLTVL.

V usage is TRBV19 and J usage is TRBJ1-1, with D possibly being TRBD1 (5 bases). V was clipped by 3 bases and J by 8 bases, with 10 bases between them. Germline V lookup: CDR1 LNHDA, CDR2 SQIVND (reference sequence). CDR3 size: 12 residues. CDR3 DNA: TGTGCCAGTAGTATTGAGGGACGGGAAGCTTTCTTT. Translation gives CASSIEGREAFF.

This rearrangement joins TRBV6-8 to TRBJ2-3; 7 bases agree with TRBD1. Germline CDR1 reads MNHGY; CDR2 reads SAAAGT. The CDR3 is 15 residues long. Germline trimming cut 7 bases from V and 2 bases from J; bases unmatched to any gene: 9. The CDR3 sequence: CASKGAVTYTDTQYF. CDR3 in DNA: TGTGCCAGCAAGGGGGCAGTTACTTACACAGATACGCAGTATTTT.

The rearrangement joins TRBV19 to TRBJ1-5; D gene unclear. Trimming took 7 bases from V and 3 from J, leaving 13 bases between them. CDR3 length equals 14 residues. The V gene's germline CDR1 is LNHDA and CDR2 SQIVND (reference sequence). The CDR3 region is CASTFAGNNQPQHF. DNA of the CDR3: TGTGCCAGTACCTTCGCGGGAAACAATCAGCCCCAGCATTTT.